This T cell receptor beta chain stems from a study of cytomegalovirus exposure and HLA in healthy donors. Study findings and constraints: Sequencing likely generated an artifact that appeared as a cluster of highly shared sequence variants.

The germline V gene has CDR1 MNHEY and CDR2 SVGAGI. The CDR3 totals 14 residues. V was clipped by 5 bases and J by 3 bases, with 13 bases between them. To note about this clone: What it binds is not known.

The PCR made use of 60 Vbeta and 13 Jbeta primers. Using immunoSEQ multiplex PCR, the repertoire was profiled, and TCRdb retains in-frame clones only, with some absent. This sample's table has more than 95,000 clones. Sample: PBMCs. The chain links TRBV6-5 to TRBJ1-1; D is ambiguous. The receptor was derived from a man in his thirties or forties in good health and CMV-seronegative. The CDR3 loop is CASSTYRGYTEAFF. CDR3 DNA sequence: TGTGCCAGCAGTACGTATAGAGGGTACACTGAAGCTTTCTTT.